The entry that follows covers one T cell receptor (beta chain) sequence. Its antigen is undetermined. The data derive from a study of cytomegalovirus exposure and HLA in healthy donors. General study results and limits: As a later analysis revealed, the rate of TCR association differed by HLA locus, with DRB1 most and HLA-C fewest. Most TCR sequences showed up rarely, but some public TCRs showed up in many donors. As a later analysis showed, several of the most significant clusters appeared to be linked to common viral pathogens.

Amplification used 60 Vbeta primers and 13 Jbeta primers. Repertoires were generated with immunoSEQ multiplex PCR, while TCRdb's copy carries only in-frame clones and drops some. The sample contains 100,000 to 150,000 clones, 82% of which appear only once. This CDR3 is 16 amino acids long. The trim removed 2 bases at V and 5 bases at J, leaving 1 base unmatched. Germline V CDR1 and CDR2: SGDLS, YYNGEE. This chain uses TRBV9 with TRBJ2-1; 16 nucleotides line up with TRBD2. This clonotype originated in a boy aged 2 to 10 in good health and CMV-seronegative. Sequencing was done on a sample of PBMCs. DNA for the CDR3: TGTGCCAGCAGCGTGGGACTAGCGGGAGGGAACAATGAGCAGTTCTTC. It is translated as CASSVGLAGGNNEQFF.